Included here is one TCR beta chain sequence, with context. The antigen it binds to is not known. Base quality data are lacking; no much larger clone is found one base away. To sequence the TCRbeta CDR3 region, genomic DNA was isolated from the sorted cells. The immunoSEQ Assay was used for sequencing of TCRbeta CDR3 regions. TCRdb obtained this table from immuneACCESS and retained in-frame rearrangements with V and J assigned. These tables miss some clones; where compared with another copy, unresolved V genes account for less than half of the shortfall, and the remainder is unexplained. For this sample there are approximately 46,000 clones; approximately 86% appear just once. The top ten clones comprise roughly 18% of the sample. This record comes from a study of OX40 agonist ivuxolimab in advanced cancers. Background for the entire study: Ivuxolimab was an agonistic, fully human IgG2 monoclonal antibody directed against OX40 (CD134), a costimulatory receptor. Intravenous ivuxolimab was administered to patients every 2 weeks at six dose levels: 0.01, 0.1, 0.3, 1.5, 3 and 10 mg/kg. Peripheral TCRbeta sequencing aimed to test whether ivuxolimab altered TCR sequence diversity and caused clonal T-cell expansion. A male proportion of approximately 83% and a mean age of approximately 58 years, ranging from roughly 23 to 90, were recorded for the dose-escalation cohort. The paper describes the monotherapy dose-escalation part (N ≈ 50 patients) of the phase I trial of ivuxolimab. Three dose-escalation patients achieved partial responses, one with hepatocellular carcinoma and two with cutaneous melanoma. Among the approximately 50 dose-escalation patients, about 20 had hepatocellular carcinoma, approximately 15 melanoma, 9 renal cell carcinoma and 9 head and neck cancer. Patients were allowed to have had prior anti-PD-1, anti-PD-L1 or anti-CTLA-4 therapy, and 30% to 50% of the dose-escalation patients had previously received checkpoint inhibitors.

The trial excluded patients who had a history of autoimmune disease or who were on systemic immunosuppression. In every dose cohort, peripheral blood was drawn for TCR sequencing at baseline, cycle 4 day 1, and cycle 7 day 1. Samples were obtained from an open-label, multicenter, first-in-human phase I dose-escalation trial of ivuxolimab. Adults with locally advanced or metastatic head and neck squamous cell, hepatocellular, melanoma or renal cell carcinoma were enrolled in the trial. Before TCR sequencing, CD4+ T cells and CD8+ T cells from peripheral blood were sorted into separate populations. Summary of the overall study and its limitations: Partial responders in the 0.1-3.0 mg/kg groups had among the lowest normalized peripheral clonal expansion, especially among CD8+ T cells. At doses of 0.1 to 3.0 mg/kg, clonal expansion of both CD4+ and CD8+ blood T cells was observed from baseline to week 6. Low levels of normalized T-cell clonal expansion were also seen in some patients who did not respond. After ivuxolimab, more expanded clones were found on average in CD8+ T cells than in CD4+ T cells. Which antigens the clonally expanded peripheral T cells were specific for was not determined.

CDR1 and CDR2 are drawn from the germline V gene: SGDLS, YYNGEE. From V the trimming removes 0 bases and from J it removes 2 bases, while the gene matches leave 6 bases of the junction unaccounted for. The CDR3 goes from the cysteine to the phenylalanine over 16 residues. The retained sequence is limited to the CDR3, 48 bases, with the frame set at the first base. Here the chain combines TRBV9 and TRBJ2-3; 7 of the junction bases match TRBD1. The source is an adult with an advanced solid tumor such as melanoma, head and neck, liver or kidney cancer. Specimen: CD4+ or CD8+ T cells sorted from blood, collected in a trial of the OX40 agonist ivuxolimab. The nucleotide sequence is given as TGTGCCAGCAGCGTAGTCCGGGACAGTTACACAGATACGCAGTATTTT. Its translation is CASSVVRDSYTDTQYF. Reference TRBV9 and TRBJ2-3 genes cover what lies past the CDR3, so the full variable domain is DSGVTQTPKHLITATGQRVTLRCSPRSGDLSVYWYQQSLDQGLQFLIQYYNGEERAKGNILERFSAQQFPDLHSELNLSSLELGDSALYFCASSVVRDSYTDTQYFGPGTRLTVL.